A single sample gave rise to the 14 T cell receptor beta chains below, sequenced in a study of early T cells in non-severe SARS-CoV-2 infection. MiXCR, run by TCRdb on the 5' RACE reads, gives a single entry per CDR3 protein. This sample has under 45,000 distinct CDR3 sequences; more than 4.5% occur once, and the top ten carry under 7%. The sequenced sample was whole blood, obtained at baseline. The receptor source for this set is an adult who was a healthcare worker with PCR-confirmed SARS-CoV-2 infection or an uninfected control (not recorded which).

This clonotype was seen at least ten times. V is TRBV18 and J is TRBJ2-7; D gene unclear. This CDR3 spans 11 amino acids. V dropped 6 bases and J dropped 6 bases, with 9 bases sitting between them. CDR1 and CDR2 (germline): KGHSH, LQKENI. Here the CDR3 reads CASSPASEQYV. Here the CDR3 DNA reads TGTGCCAGCTCCCCTGCGTCCGAGCAGTACGTC.

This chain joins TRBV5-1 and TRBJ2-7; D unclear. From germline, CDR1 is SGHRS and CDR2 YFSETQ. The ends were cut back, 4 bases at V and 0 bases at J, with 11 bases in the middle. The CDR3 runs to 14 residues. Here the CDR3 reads CASSTGRNSYEQYF. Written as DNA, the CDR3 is TGCGCCAGCAGCACCGGACGGAACTCCTACGAGCAGTACTTC.

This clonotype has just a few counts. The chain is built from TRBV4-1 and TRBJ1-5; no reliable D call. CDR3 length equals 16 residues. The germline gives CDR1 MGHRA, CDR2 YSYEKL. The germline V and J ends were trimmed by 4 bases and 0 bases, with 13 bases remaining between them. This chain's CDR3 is CASSPLAGISNQPQHF. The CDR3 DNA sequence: TGCGCCAGCAGCCCGCTGGCGGGGATTAGCAATCAGCCCCAGCATTTT.

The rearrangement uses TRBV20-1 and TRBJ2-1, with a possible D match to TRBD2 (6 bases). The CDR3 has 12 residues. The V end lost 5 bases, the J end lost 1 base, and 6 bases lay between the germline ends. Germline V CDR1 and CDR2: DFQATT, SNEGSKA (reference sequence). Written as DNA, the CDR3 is TGCAGTGCTCGGGAGTCCTACAATGAGCAGTTCTTC. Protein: CSARESYNEQFF.

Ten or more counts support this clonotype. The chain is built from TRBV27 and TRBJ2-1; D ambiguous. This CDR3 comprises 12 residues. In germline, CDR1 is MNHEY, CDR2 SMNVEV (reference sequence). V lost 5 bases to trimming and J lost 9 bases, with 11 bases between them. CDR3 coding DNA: TGTGCCAGCAGTACACCGACGAGTGAGCAGTTCTTC. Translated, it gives CASSTPTSEQFF.

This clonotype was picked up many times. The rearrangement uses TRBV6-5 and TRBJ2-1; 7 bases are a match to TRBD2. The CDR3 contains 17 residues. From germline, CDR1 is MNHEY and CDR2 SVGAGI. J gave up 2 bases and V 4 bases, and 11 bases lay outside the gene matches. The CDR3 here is CASSWGGRRSAYNEQFF. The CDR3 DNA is TGTGCCAGCAGTTGGGGGGGACGGCGGAGCGCCTACAATGAGCAGTTCTTC.

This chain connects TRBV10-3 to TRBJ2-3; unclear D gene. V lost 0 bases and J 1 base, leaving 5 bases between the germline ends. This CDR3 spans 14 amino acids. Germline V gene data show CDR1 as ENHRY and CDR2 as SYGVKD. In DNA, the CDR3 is TGTGCCATCAGTGAGTCGGGCGGCACAGATACGCAGTATTTT. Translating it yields CAISESGGTDTQYF.

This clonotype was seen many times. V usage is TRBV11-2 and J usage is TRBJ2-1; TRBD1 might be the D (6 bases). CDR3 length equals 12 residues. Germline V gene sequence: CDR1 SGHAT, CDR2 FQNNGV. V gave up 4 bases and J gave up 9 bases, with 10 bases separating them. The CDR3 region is CASSSGQTEQFF. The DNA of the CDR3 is TGTGCCAGCAGCTCCGGACAGACTGAGCAGTTCTTC.

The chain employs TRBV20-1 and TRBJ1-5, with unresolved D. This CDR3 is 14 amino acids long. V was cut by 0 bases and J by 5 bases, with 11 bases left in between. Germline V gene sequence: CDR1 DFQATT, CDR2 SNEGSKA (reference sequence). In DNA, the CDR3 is TGCAGTGCTAGAGAATCGAAAGGCTATCAGCCCCAGCATTTT. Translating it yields CSARESKGYQPQHF.

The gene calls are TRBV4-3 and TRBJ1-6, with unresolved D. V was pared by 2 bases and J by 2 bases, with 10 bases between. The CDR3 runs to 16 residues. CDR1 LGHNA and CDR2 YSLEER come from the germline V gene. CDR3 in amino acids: CASSQIVSTYNSPLHF. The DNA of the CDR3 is TGCGCCAGCAGCCAAATTGTCAGCACCTATAATTCACCCCTCCACTTT.

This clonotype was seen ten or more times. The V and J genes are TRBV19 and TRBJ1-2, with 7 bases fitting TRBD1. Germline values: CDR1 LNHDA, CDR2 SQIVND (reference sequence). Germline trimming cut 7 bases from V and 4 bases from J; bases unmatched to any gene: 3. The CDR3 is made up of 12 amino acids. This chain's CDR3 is CASKGTAYGYTF. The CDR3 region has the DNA TGTGCCAGTAAGGGGACAGCCTATGGCTACACCTTC.

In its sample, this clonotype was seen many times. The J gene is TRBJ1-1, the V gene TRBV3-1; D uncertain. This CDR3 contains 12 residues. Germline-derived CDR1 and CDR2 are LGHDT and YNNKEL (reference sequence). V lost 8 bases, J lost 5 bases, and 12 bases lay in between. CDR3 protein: CASSRPATEAFF. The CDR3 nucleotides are TGTGCCAGCTCGCGGCCGGCGACTGAAGCTTTCTTT. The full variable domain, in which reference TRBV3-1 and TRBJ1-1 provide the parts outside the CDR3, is DTAVSQTPKYLVTQMGNDKSIKCEQNLGHDTMYWYKQDSKKFLKIMFSYNNKELIINETVPNRFSPKSPDKAHLNLHINSLELGDSAVYFCASSRPATEAFFGQGTRLTVV.

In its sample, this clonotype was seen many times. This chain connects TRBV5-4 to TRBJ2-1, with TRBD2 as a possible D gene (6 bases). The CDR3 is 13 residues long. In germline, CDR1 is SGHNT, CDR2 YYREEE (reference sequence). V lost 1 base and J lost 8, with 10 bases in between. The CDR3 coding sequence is TGTGCCAGCAGCTTGACTAGCATGCATGAGCAGTTCTTC. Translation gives CASSLTSMHEQFF.

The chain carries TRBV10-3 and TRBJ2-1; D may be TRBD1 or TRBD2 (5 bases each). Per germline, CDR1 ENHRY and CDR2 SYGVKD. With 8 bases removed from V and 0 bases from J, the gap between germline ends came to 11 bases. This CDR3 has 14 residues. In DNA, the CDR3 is TGTGCCATCGAGAGGGGTCCCTCCTACAATGAGCAGTTCTTC. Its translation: CAIERGPSYNEQFF.